This T cell receptor beta chain appears in the sequencing data of a study of post-analysis software for immune sequencing data. Unique-molecular-identifier-tagged TCR beta cDNA libraries were used. TCRdb itself ran the PCR reads through MiXCR, one entry per CDR3 protein. The sample lists approximately 350,000 distinct CDR3 sequences, about a third occurring once. CDR1 SGHDN and CDR2 FVKESK come from the germline V gene. The CDR3 has 15 amino acids. Trimming took 4 bases from V and 4 from J; bases not matched to a gene: 7. The study, taken as a whole, reports: Controls' normalized Chao1 diversity significantly exceeded that of multiple sclerosis patients. Controls showed lower frequencies than patients for roughly five TRBV segments, and TRBV5-6, TRBV5-1 and TRBV20-1 were among these.

To note about this clonotype: What it binds is not known.

Sequencing was carried out using blood. This TCR derives from a girl aged 5-17 years with multiple sclerosis. The V call is TRBV14, the J call TRBJ1-1; the match to TRBD1 covers 9 bases. CDR3 sequence reads: CASSRNRGRGTEAFF. The DNA for the CDR3 is TGTGCCAGCAGCCGGAACAGGGGGCGCGGCACTGAAGCTTTCTTT.